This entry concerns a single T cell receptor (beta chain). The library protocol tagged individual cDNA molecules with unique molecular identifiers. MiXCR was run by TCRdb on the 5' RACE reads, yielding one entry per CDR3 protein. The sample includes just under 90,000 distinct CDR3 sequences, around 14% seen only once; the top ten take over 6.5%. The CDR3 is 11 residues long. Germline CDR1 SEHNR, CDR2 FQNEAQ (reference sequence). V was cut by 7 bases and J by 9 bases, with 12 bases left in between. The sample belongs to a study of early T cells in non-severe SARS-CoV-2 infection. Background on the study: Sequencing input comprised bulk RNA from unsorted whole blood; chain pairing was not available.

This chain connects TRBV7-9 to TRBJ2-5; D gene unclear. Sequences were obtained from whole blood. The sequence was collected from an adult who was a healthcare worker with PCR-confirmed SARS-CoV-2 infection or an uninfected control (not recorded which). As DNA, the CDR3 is TGTGCCAGCACCCCCCAGCGATCCCAGTACTTC. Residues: CASTPQRSQYF. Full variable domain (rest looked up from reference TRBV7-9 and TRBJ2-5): DTGVSQNPRHKITKRGQNVTFRCDPISEHNRLYWYRQTLGQGPEFLTYFQNEAQLEKSRLLSDRFSAERPKGSFSTLEIQRTEQGDSAMYLCASTPQRSQYFGPGTRLLVL.